Each of the 17 T cell receptor beta chains below was sequenced from the same sample in a study of blood T cell repertoires in COVID-19. Produced via immunoSEQ multiplex PCR; TCRdb's table is partial and in-frame only. The sample contains 300,000 to 350,000 clones, roughly 90% of which appear only once. Sequences were obtained from PBMCs or T cells enriched from blood (not recorded which). Receptors originate from a young woman who had been exposed to COVID-19.

This chain connects TRBV11-3 to TRBJ2-7, with a weak D call TRBD1 (5 bases). The germline V and J ends were trimmed by 5 bases and 2 bases, with 13 bases remaining between them. This CDR3 has 14 amino acids. Germline CDR1 and CDR2: SGHNT and YENEEA. The CDR3 is CASSMKTETYEQYF. In DNA form, the CDR3 reads TGTGCCAGCAGCATGAAGACAGAGACCTACGAGCAGTACTTC.

The chain has TRBV30 and TRBJ2-4; D is possibly TRBD2 (5 bases). Germline loops: CDR1 GTSNPN, CDR2 SVGIG (reference sequence). V was cut by 2 bases and J by 1 base, with 9 bases left in between. The length of the CDR3 is 14 residues. The CDR3 sequence: CAWSSGRAKNIQYF. Here the CDR3 DNA reads TGTGCCTGGAGTAGCGGTCGGGCCAAAAACATTCAGTACTTC.

This chain links TRBV7-2 with TRBJ2-7; 7 positions match TRBD2. CDR1 and CDR2 (germline): SGHTA, FQGNSA. The V and J ends lost 4 bases and 2 bases, in that order; junction bases with no gene match: 8. This CDR3 is 15 amino acids long. The CDR3 reads CASSSTAGVAYEQYF. In nucleotides, the CDR3 is TGTGCCAGCAGCTCTACGGCGGGAGTCGCCTACGAGCAGTACTTC.

The chain has TRBV6-5 and TRBJ1-1; perhaps TRBD1 as D (5 bases). This CDR3 is 14 amino acids long. The germline V gene encodes CDR1 MNHEY and CDR2 SVGAGI. The V end was cut by 2 bases, the J end by 5 bases, with 12 bases between. CDR3 in amino acids: CASSYEQGGTEAFF. CDR3 bases: TGTGCCAGCAGTTACGAGCAGGGAGGGACTGAAGCTTTCTTT.

The chain is built from TRBV7-9 and TRBJ2-7; possibly TRBD1 for D (6 bases). Germline V gene lookup returns CDR1 SEHNR and CDR2 FQNEAQ (reference sequence). The CDR3 loop spans 14 amino acids. Deletions cut 6 bases from V and 2 bases from J, with 14 bases between. CDR3 DNA: TGTGCCAGCAGTCCTGGGGGCGCGCCCTACGAGCAGTACTTC. Amino acid sequence: CASSPGGAPYEQYF.

The chain employs TRBV4-2 and TRBJ1-1, with 10 bases identical to TRBD1. The length of the CDR3 is 16 residues. The germline V gene has CDR1 LGHNA and CDR2 YNFKEQ. J lost 3 bases, V lost 3 bases, and 7 bases had no gene match. In DNA form, the CDR3 reads TGTGCCAGCAGCCAGGCCCCGACAGGGGGCTACACTGAAGCTTTCTTT. Translating it yields CASSQAPTGGYTEAFF.

V and J are TRBV19 and TRBJ2-1, with 12 bases fitting TRBD2. CDR3 length equals 16 residues. The trim removed 1 base at V and 4 bases at J, leaving 2 bases unmatched. Per the germline V gene, CDR1 is LNHDA and CDR2 is SQIVND (reference sequence). The CDR3 here is CASSIVGTSGYNEQFF. CDR3 sequence (DNA): TGTGCCAGTAGTATAGTTGGGACTAGCGGGTACAATGAGCAGTTCTTC.

This clone was observed a single time. The CDR3 bases are TGTGCCACCAGTGATAATAATCCGGGACAAGACTATGGCTACACCTTC. Amino acids: CATSDNNPGQDYGYTF. This chain connects TRBV24-1 to TRBJ1-2, with D perhaps TRBD1 (6 bases). Germline CDR1 reads KGHDR; CDR2 reads SFDVKD. V lost 3 bases to trimming and J lost 3 bases, with 16 bases between them. This CDR3 has 16 residues.

The rearrangement uses TRBV9 and TRBJ2-7, with a possible D match to TRBD1 (6 bases). CDR1 SGDLS and CDR2 YYNGEE come from the germline V gene. The V and J ends lost 1 base and 3 bases respectively, with 11 bases between them. This CDR3 comprises 14 residues. The CDR3, as DNA: TGTGCCAGCAGCGTAACAGGGAAGAACTACGAGCAGTACTTC. Translation gives CASSVTGKNYEQYF.

The J gene is TRBJ1-1, the V gene TRBV7-9, with a weak D call TRBD1 (5 bases). CDR3 size: 13 residues. Germline V lookup: CDR1 SEHNR, CDR2 FQNEAQ (reference sequence). V was cut by 5 bases and J by 7 bases, with 14 bases left in between. The CDR3 spells CASSAQDRLEAFF. The DNA of the CDR3 is TGTGCCAGCAGCGCCCAAGACAGACTTGAAGCTTTCTTT. Together with reference TRBV7-9 and TRBJ1-1, the CDR3 gives the full variable domain: DTGVSQNPRHKITKRGQNVTFRCDPISEHNRLYWYRQTLGQGPEFLTYFQNEAQLEKSRLLSDRFSAERPKGSFSTLEIQRTEQGDSAMYLCASSAQDRLEAFFGQGTRLTVV.

V is TRBV7-9 and J is TRBJ2-4; no reliable D call. V gave up 5 bases and J gave up 13 bases, with 15 bases separating them. CDR3 length: 12 residues. Germline loops: CDR1 SEHNR, CDR2 FQNEAQ (reference sequence). The CDR3 protein is CASSLSSPPQYF. CDR3 nucleotides: TGTGCCAGCAGCCTTAGTAGTCCCCCCCAGTACTTC.

The rearrangement uses TRBV7-7 and TRBJ1-4; D uncertain. CDR1 is SSHAT and CDR2 is FNYEAQ in the germline V gene (reference sequence). Trimming left V 1 base short and J 8 bases short, with 11 bases between. This CDR3 region has 14 residues. CDR3 DNA sequence: TGTGCCAGCAGCTTAGACTCTCAACGGGAAAAACTGTTTTTT. This translates into CASSLDSQREKLFF.

The chain carries TRBV7-9 and TRBJ1-1, with 11 bases lining up with TRBD1. CDR3 length equals 15 residues. J lost 3 bases, V lost 2 bases, and 2 bases had no gene match. CDR1 SEHNR and CDR2 FQNEAQ come from the germline V gene (reference sequence). Here the CDR3 reads CASSLWDRGDTEAFF. In DNA form, the CDR3 reads TGTGCCAGCAGCTTATGGGACAGGGGGGACACTGAAGCTTTCTTT.

This chain links TRBV24-1 with TRBJ2-1; 8 bases fit TRBD2. Germline V CDR1 and CDR2: KGHDR, SFDVKD. The CDR3 consists of 15 residues. V gave up 4 bases and J gave up 7 bases; unmatched junction bases: 8. The CDR3 reads CATSDPGTRGNEQFF. The CDR3 bases are TGTGCCACCAGTGACCCCGGGACTAGAGGAAATGAGCAGTTCTTC.

CDR3 nucleotides: TGTGCCTGGTCTCGACTCCTTGGGGAGCAGTTCTTC. Protein sequence: CAWSRLLGEQFF. The V gene is TRBV30, the J gene TRBJ2-1, with D hard to call. The CDR3 contains 12 residues. The germline V and J ends were trimmed by 5 bases and 10 bases, with 15 bases remaining between them. Germline V gene data show CDR1 as GTSNPN and CDR2 as SVGIG (reference sequence). Complete variable domain (other parts from reference TRBV30 and TRBJ2-1): SQTIHQWPATLVQPVGSPLSLECTVEGTSNPNLYWYRQAAGRGLQLLFYSVGIGQISSEVPQNLSASRPQDRQFILSSKKLLLSDSGFYLCAWSRLLGEQFFGPGTRLTVL.

The rearrangement uses TRBV7-9 and TRBJ2-2; D is unresolved. Trimming took 4 bases from V and 7 from J, leaving 10 bases between them. The CDR3 contains 13 residues. Germline V lookup: CDR1 SEHNR, CDR2 FQNEAQ (reference sequence). The CDR3 DNA reads as TGTGCCAGCAGCTCAACTATGGGCGGGGAGCTGTTTTTT. Residues: CASSSTMGGELFF. The variable domain in full, completed from reference TRBV7-9 and TRBJ2-2, reads DTGVSQNPRHKITKRGQNVTFRCDPISEHNRLYWYRQTLGQGPEFLTYFQNEAQLEKSRLLSDRFSAERPKGSFSTLEIQRTEQGDSAMYLCASSSTMGGELFFGEGSRLTVL.

This rearrangement joins TRBV5-5 to TRBJ1-3, with D perhaps TRBD1 (5 bases). The germline CDR1 and CDR2 sequences are SGHKS and YYEKEE (reference sequence). The CDR3 runs to 15 residues. Trimming removed 2 bases at V and 0 bases at J, with 9 bases between. The CDR3 is CASSFREGSGNTIYF. CDR3 DNA: TGTGCCAGCAGCTTCAGGGAAGGCTCTGGAAACACCATATATTTT.